A single sample is the source of the 5 T cell receptor beta chains below, sequenced in a study of low-dose radiotherapy and immunotherapy resistance in tumors. As for time point: before trial treatment. First-strand cDNA used TRAV- and TRBV-specific primers, covering alpha and beta chains. TCR amplification ran roughly 20 PCR cycles using constant-region and V-primer adapter primers. TCRdb passed the reads through MiXCR, listing each CDR3 protein once. The repertoire has about 82,000 distinct CDR3 sequences, about 20% of them found once; the top ten carry around 6.3%. Source: PBMCs, taken before treatment. Source of these receptors: a male donor with prostate cancer.

This clonotype was counted ten times or more. The rearrangement uses TRBV19 and TRBJ1-2, with D unresolved. The V and J ends lost 5 bases and 3 bases respectively, with 13 bases between them. The CDR3 is 14 amino acids. Germline CDR1 reads LNHDA; CDR2 reads SQIVND (reference sequence). Here the CDR3 reads CASSGPGSDYGYTF. CDR3 DNA sequence: TGTGCCAGTAGTGGTCCAGGCTCGGACTATGGCTACACCTTC.

At least ten counts were recorded for this clonotype. This rearrangement joins TRBV20-1 to TRBJ1-5, with D perhaps matching TRBD1 (6 bases). The germline gives CDR1 DFQATT, CDR2 SNEGSKA (reference sequence). Trimming took 0 bases from V and 2 from J, leaving 17 bases between them. This CDR3 contains 17 residues. The CDR3 DNA sequence: TGCAGTGCTAGAGATGCTGGGGGCCTAGGGGGCAATCAGCCCCAGCATTTT. This translates into CSARDAGGLGGNQPQHF.

There are a few counts of this clonotype. The CDR3 bases are TGCGCCAGCAGCTGGGGAGCGAGCAATGAGCAGTTCTTC. This encodes CASSWGASNEQFF. The chain recombines TRBV5-1 with TRBJ2-1, with D possibly being TRBD2 (5 bases). Germline CDR1 and CDR2: SGHRS and YFSETQ. V shed 3 bases and J shed 6 bases, with 10 bases lying between them. The CDR3 runs 13 residues. The complete variable domain, with remaining parts taken from reference TRBV5-1 and TRBJ2-1, reads KAGVTQTPRYLIKTRGQQVTLSCSPISGHRSVSWYQQTPGQGLQFLFEYFSETQRNKGNFPGRFSGRQFSNSRSEMNVSTLELGDSALYLCASSWGASNEQFFGPGTRLTVL.

Remarks on this clonotype: A far larger clone is a single base away, which makes a read error likely. The DNA of the CDR3 is TGTGCCAGCACCTTGGGACAGGGGATTACCTACGAGCAGTTCTTC. Protein: CASTLGQGITYEQFF. The chain uses TRBV28 and TRBJ2-1, with 10 bases matching TRBD1. Per the germline V gene, CDR1 is MDHEN and CDR2 is SYDVKM. There are 15 residues in the CDR3. Unmatched junction bases numbered 13, after V lost 7 bases and J lost 10 bases.

This clonotype is a singleton in its sample. J is TRBJ2-7 and V is TRBV3-1, with a possible D match to TRBD2 (7 bases). Trimming pared 6 bases from V and 4 bases from J, leaving 16 bases between. The CDR3 sequence is 14 residues long. Germline CDR1 is LGHDT and CDR2 is YNNKEL (reference sequence). The CDR3, as DNA: TGTGCCAGCAGATCAGCCGGGGGGCGGTACGAGCAGTACTTC. Its protein is CASRSAGGRYEQYF.